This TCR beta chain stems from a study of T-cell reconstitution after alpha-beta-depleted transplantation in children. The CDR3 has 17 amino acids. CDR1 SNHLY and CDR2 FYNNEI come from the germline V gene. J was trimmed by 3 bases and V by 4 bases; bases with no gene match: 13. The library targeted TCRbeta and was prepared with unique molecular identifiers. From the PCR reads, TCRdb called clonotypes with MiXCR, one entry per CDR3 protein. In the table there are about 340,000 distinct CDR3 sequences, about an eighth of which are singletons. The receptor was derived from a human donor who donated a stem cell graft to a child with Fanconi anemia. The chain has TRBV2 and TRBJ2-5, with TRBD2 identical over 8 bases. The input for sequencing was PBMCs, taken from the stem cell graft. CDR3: CASSVFGGGPSEETQYF. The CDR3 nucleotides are TGTGCCAGCAGTGTATTTGGCGGGGGGCCCTCCGAAGAGACCCAGTACTTC.